The rows below give T cell receptor beta chains drawn from one sample of a study of blood T cell repertoires in COVID-19. The method was immunoSEQ multiplex PCR; TCRdb's version includes in-frame clones alone and lacks a portion of them. The sample lists around 170,000 clones, approximately 74% seen once, with less than 3% in the top ten. The sample comprised peripheral blood. These TCRs come from a woman over 75 with acute or convalescent COVID-19. The conserved cysteine and the conserved F or W are not part of the CDR3 here.

CDR3 length,V gene,CDR3 protein
14,TRBV27,ASSLWAGGFSYEQY
12,TRBV4-3,ASSDRQGLPEAF
11,TRBV7-9,ASSPPGLNTQY
14,TRBV7-3,ASSTGLAATSNEQF
12,TRBV18,ASSRADSTDTQY
13,TRBV5-1,ASSELGTGGRELF
15,TRBV18,ASSPAGQLLRSDTQY
11,TRBV28,ASSSSPRGKLF
14,TRBV27,ASSGGHREAIYEQY
15,TRBV9,ASSVAPSGRIPYEQY
14,TRBV16,ASSQFTGGLGYEQF
14,TRBV19,ASRSGWTSGANVLT
13,TRBV11-2,ASSPGGLSGETQY
11,TRBV10-2,ASSGQGNTEAF
18,TRBV4-1,ASSRLPGLAGHSSTDTQY
14,TRBV28,ASSSTGPATNEKLF
12,TRBV28,ASSPGTGNSPLH
13,TRBV16,ASSRVLLGNSPLH
12,TRBV27,ASSSTGAGYEQY
13,TRBV3-1/TRBV3-2,ASSLNQGIPNEQF
14,TRBV7-2,ASSFVSGSLNNEQF
13,TRBV28,ASTLNGLAGDEQY
12,TRBV5-6,ASRGGSINTEAF
11,TRBV27,ASSAQVATEAF
13,TRBV6-5,ASSPQGIGGLGQF
13,TRBV27,ATALREGLGEKLF
13,TRBV28,ASSFPPPTGHGYT
12,TRBV6-5,ASSTADFTGELF
11,TRBV29-1,SVEGDRGTEAF
13,TRBV19,ASSIEGQGGQPQH
15,TRBV5-1,ASSQGLAGGSTDTQY
13,TRBV18,ASSTQGMGANVLT
14,TRBV18,ASTPNRKISYNEQF
12,TRBV27,ASSPESSYNEQF
14,TRBV2,ASSPSVAGTANEQF
11,TRBV27,ASSFSLQETQY
12,TRBV5-1,ASSLAANTGELF
11,TRBV7-2,ASSSEAYNEQF
12,TRBV6-5,ASSYSLIQETQY
12,TRBV7-3,ASSLGSQGETQY
12,TRBV4-1,ASSQEGQNYGYT
14,TRBV18,ASSPALAGGTDTQY
12,TRBV9,ASSADRGNSPLH
15,TRBV7-6,ASSSRFDRGEKNIQY
15,TRBV7-2,ASSQVGGDRWYNEQF
13,TRBV27,ASSLYGGAKDTQY